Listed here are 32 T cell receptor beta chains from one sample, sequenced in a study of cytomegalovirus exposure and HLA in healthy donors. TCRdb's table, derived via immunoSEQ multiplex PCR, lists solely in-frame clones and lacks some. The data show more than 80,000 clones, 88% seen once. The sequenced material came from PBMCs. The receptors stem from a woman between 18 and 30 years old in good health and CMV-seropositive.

CDR3 in DNA: TGTGCCAGCAGCTTGAGGGGCGCGCAAAATTCACCCCTCCACTTT. Its protein is CASSLRGAQNSPLHF. This chain connects TRBV5-4 to TRBJ1-6, with D possibly matching TRBD1 (5 bases). The CDR3 spans 15 residues. In germline, CDR1 is SGHNT, CDR2 YYREEE (reference sequence). Trimming took 1 base from V and 7 from J, leaving 12 bases between them. Based on the CDR3 plus reference TRBV5-4 and TRBJ1-6, the full variable domain is ETGVTQSPTHLIKTRGQQVTLRCSSQSGHNTVSWYQQALGQGPQFIFQYYREEENGRGNFPPRFSGLQFPNYSSELNVNALELDDSALYLCASSLRGAQNSPLHFGNGTRLTVT.

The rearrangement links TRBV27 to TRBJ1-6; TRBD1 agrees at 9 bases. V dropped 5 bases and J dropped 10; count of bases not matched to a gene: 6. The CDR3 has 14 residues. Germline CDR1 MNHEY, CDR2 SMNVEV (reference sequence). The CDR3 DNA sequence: TGTGCCAGCAGTCTAAGGGGACAGGGATCACCCCTCCACTTT. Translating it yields CASSLRGQGSPLHF.

The chain's CDR3 is CASSASTGGGQPQHF. The CDR3 DNA reads TGTGCCAGTAGTGCGTCGACAGGGGGCGGCCAGCCCCAGCATTTT. The genes are TRBV19 and TRBJ1-5; 10 bases agree with TRBD1. Germline V CDR1 and CDR2: LNHDA, SQIVND (reference sequence). The CDR3 runs to 15 residues. Trimming cost V 5 bases and J 7 bases; bases outside gene matches: 8.

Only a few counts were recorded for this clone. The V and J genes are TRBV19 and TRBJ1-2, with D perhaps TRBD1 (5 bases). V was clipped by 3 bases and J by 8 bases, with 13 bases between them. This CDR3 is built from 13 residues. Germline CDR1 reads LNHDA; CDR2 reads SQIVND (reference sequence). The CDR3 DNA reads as TGTGCCAGTAGTATCGGGACGCGGGGAGGCTACACCTTC. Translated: CASSIGTRGGYTF.

DNA for the CDR3: TGTGCCAGCAGTGAGGCTAGCGGGAGCACAGATACGCAGTATTTT. Translating it yields CASSEASGSTDTQYF. The rearrangement joins TRBV2 to TRBJ2-3, with 8 bases identical to TRBD2. This CDR3 region has 15 residues. The V and J ends lost 3 bases and 0 bases, in that order; junction bases with no gene match: 2. In germline, CDR1 is SNHLY, CDR2 FYNNEI.

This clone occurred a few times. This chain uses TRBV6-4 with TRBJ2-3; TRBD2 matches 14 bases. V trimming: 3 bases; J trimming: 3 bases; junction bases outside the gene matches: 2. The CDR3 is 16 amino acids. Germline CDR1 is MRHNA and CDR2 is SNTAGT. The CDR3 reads CASSEGTSGGTDTQYF. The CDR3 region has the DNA TGTGCCAGCAGTGAGGGGACTAGCGGGGGAACAGATACGCAGTATTTT.

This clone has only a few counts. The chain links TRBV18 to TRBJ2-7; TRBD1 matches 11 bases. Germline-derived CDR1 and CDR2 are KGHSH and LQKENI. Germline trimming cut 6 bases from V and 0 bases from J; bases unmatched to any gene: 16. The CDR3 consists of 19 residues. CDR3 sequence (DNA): TGTGCCAGCTCCGGGCCGAGGGACAGGGGGAGTACTAGCTCCTACGAGCAGTACGTC. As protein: CASSGPRDRGSTSSYEQYV.

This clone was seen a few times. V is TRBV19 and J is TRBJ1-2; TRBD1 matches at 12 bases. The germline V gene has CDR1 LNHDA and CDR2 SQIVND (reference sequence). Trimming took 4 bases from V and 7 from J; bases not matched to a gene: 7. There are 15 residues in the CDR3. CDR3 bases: TGTGCCAGTAGTAAATCCGGGACAGGGGGCTCTGGCTACACCTTC. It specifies CASSKSGTGGSGYTF.

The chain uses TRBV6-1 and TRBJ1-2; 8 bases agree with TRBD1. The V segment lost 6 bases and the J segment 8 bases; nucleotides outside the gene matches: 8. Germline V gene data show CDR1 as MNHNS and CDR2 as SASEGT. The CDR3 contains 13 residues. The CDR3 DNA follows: TGTGCCAGCAGAGGACAGGGCAGGGGGGGCTACACCTTC. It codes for CASRGQGRGGYTF.

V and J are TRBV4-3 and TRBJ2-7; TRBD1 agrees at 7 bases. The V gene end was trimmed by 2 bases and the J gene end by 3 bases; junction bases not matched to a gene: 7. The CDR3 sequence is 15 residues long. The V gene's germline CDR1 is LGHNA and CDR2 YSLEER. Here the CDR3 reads CASSQMGQLNYEQYV. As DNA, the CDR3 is TGCGCCAGCAGCCAAATGGGACAGCTTAACTACGAGCAGTACGTC.

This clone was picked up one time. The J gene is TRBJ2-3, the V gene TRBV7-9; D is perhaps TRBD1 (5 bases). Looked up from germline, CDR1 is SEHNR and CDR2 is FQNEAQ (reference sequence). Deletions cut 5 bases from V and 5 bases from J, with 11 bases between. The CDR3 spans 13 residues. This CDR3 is CASSHSRGDTQYF. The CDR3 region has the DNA TGTGCCAGCAGCCACAGTAGGGGAGATACGCAGTATTTT.

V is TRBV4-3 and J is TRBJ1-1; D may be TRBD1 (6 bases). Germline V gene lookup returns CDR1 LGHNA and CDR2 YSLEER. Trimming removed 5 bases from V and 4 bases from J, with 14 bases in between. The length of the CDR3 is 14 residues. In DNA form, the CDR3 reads TGCGCCAGCAGCAGCAAACAGGGTTTCACTGAAGCTTTCTTT. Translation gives CASSSKQGFTEAFF.

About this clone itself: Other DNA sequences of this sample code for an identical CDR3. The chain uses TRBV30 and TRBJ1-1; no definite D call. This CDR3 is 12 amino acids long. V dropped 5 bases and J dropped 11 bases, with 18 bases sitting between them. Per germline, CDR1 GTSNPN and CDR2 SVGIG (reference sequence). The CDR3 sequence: CAWGGGCDEAFF. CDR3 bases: TGTGCCTGGGGCGGAGGGTGTGATGAGGCTTTCTTT.

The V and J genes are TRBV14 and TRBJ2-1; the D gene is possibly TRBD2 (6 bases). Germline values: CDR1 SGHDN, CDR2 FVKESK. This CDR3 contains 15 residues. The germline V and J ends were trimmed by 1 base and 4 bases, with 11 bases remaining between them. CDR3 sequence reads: CASSQVPGRYNEQFF. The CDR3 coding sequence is TGTGCCAGCAGCCAAGTCCCGGGGAGGTACAATGAGCAGTTCTTC.

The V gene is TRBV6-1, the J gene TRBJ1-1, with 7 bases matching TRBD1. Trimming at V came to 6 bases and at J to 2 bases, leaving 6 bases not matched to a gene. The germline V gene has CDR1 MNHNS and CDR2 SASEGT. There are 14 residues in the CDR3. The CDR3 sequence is CASRAGTDNTEAFF. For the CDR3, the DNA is TGTGCCAGCAGAGCCGGGACAGATAACACTGAAGCTTTCTTT.

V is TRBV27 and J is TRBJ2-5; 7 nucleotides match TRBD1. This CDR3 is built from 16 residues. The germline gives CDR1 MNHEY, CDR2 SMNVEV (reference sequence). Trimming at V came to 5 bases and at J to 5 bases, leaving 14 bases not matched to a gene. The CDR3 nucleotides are TGTGCCAGCAGTCCCCTTAGCTCAGGGGGAACGGAGACCCAGTACTTC. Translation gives CASSPLSSGGTETQYF.

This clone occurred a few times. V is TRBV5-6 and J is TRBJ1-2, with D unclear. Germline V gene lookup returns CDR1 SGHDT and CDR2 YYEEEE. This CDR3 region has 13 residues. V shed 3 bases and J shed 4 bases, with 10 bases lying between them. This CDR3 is CASSSPPSYGYTF. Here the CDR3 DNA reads TGTGCCAGCAGCTCCCCCCCGAGCTATGGCTACACCTTC.

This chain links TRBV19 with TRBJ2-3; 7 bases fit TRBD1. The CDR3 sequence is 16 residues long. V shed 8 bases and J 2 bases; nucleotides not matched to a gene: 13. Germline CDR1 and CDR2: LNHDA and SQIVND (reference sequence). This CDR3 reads CASRQNRGLYTDTQYF. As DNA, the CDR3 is TGTGCCAGTCGTCAGAACAGGGGCCTTTACACAGATACGCAGTATTTT. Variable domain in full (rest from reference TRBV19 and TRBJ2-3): DGGITQSPKYLFRKEGQNVTLSCEQNLNHDAMYWYRQDPGQGLRLIYYSQIVNDFQKGDIAEGYSVSREKKESFPLTVTSAQKNPTAFYLCASRQNRGLYTDTQYFGPGTRLTVL.

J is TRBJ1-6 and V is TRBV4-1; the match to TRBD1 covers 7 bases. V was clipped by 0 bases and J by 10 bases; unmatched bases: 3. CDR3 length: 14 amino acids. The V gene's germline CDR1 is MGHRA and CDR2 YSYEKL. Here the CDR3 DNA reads TGCGCCAGCAGCCAAGAGACAGGGAGGTCACCCCTCCACTTT. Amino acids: CASSQETGRSPLHF.

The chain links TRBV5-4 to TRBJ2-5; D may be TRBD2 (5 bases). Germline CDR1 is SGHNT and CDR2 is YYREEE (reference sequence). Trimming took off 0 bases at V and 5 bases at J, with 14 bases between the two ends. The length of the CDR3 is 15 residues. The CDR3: CASSLARGARETQYF. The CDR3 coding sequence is TGTGCCAGCAGCTTGGCCCGGGGAGCTCGGGAGACCCAGTACTTC.

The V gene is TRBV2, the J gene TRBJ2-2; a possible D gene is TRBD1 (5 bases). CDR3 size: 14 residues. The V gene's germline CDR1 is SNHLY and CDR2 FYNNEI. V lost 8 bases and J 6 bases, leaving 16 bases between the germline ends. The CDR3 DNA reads TGTGCCAGCCGGAAGGGCAGGGAAGCCGGGGAGCTGTTTTTT. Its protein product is CASRKGREAGELFF.

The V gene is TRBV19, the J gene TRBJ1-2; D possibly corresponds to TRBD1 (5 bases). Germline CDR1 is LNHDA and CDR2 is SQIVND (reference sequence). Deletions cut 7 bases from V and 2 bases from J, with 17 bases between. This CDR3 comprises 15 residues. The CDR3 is CASTSRGFLNYGYTF. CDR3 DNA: TGTGCCAGTACCTCAAGGGGTTTCCTGAACTATGGCTACACCTTC.

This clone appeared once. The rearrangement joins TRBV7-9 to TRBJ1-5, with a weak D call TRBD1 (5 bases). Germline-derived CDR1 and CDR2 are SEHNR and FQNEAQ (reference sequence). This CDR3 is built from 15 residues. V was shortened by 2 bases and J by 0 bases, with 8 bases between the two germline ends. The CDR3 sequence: CASSLTGDSNQPQHF. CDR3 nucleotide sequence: TGTGCCAGCAGCTTAACAGGAGATAGCAATCAGCCCCAGCATTTT.

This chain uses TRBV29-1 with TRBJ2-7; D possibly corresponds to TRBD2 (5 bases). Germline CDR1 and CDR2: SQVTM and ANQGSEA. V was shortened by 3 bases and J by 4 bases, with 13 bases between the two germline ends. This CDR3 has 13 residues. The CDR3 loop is CSVDLGTSYEQYF. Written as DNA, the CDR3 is TGCAGCGTTGACTTGGGTACTAGTTACGAGCAGTACTTC.

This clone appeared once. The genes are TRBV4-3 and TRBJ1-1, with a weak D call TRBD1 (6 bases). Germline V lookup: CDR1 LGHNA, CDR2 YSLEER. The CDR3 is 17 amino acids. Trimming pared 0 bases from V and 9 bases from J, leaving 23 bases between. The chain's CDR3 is CASSQDLLTGTLGKAFF. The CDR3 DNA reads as TGCGCCAGCAGCCAAGATTTACTGACAGGCACGCTGGGAAAAGCTTTCTTT.

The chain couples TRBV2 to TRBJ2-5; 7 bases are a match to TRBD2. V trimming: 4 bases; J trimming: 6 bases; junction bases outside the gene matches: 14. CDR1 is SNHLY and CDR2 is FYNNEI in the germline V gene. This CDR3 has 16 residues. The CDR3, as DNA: TGTGCCAGCAGTGGAGGGGCGGGAGACCAGGGAAAGACCCAGTACTTC. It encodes CASSGGAGDQGKTQYF.

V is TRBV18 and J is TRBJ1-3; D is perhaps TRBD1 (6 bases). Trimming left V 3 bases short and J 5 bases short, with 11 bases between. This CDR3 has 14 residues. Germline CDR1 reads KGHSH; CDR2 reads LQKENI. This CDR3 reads CASSPSGQRNTIYF. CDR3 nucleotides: TGTGCCAGCTCACCGTCCGGACAGAGAAACACCATATATTTT. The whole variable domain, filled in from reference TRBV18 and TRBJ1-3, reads NAGVMQNPRHLVRRRGQEARLRCSPMKGHSHVYWYRQLPEEGLKFMVYLQKENIIDESGMPKERFSAEFPKEGPSILRIQQVVRGDSAAYFCASSPSGQRNTIYFGEGSWLTVV.

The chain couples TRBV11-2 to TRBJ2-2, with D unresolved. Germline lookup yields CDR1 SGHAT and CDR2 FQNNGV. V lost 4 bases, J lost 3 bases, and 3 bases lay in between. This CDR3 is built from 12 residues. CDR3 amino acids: CASSSHTGELFF. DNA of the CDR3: TGTGCCAGCAGCTCTCACACCGGGGAGCTGTTTTTT.

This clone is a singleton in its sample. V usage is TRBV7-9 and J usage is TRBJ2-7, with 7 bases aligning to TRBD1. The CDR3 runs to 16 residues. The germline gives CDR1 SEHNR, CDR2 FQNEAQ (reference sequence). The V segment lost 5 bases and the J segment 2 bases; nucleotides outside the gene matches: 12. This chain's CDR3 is CASSTRTGQRPYEQYF. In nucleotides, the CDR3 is TGTGCCAGCAGCACTAGGACGGGACAGCGACCCTACGAGCAGTACTTC.

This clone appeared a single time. The CDR3 is CASIILVGQRYEQYV. CDR3 DNA: TGCGCCAGCATAATCCTCGTGGGGCAGCGATACGAGCAGTACGTC. The chain has TRBV10-1 and TRBJ2-7; perhaps TRBD1 as D (5 bases). This CDR3 spans 15 amino acids. V shed 7 bases and J shed 4 bases, with 20 bases lying between them. Germline values: CDR1 WNHNN, CDR2 SYGVQD (reference sequence).

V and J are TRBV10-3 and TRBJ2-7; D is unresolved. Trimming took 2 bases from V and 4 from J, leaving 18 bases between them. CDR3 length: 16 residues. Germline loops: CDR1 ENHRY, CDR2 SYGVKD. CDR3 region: CAISEPSRVEVYEQYF. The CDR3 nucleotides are TGTGCCATCAGTGAGCCCTCCCGAGTAGAGGTGTACGAGCAGTACTTC.

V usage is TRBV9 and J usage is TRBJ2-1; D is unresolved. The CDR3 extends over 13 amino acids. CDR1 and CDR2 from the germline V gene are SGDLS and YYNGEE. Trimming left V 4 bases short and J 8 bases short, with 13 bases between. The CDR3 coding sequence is TGTGCCAGCAGCCAAAGCCCTAGTGATGAGCAGTTCTTC. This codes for CASSQSPSDEQFF.